This entry lists 9 T cell receptor beta chains sequenced from one sample in a study of neurological immune-mediated disorders. MiXCR, run by TCRdb on the 5' RACE reads, gives a single entry per CDR3 protein. The data show roughly 27,000 distinct CDR3 sequences, about 21% seen once. Sequencing was done on a sample of PBMCs. All receptors derive from a woman aged 60-75 years in good health.

In its sample, this clonotype was seen many times. This sequence joins TRBV27 and TRBJ1-2; the match to TRBD1 covers 7 bases. V trimming: 5 bases; J trimming: 5 bases; junction bases outside the gene matches: 11. Germline lookup yields CDR1 MNHEY and CDR2 SMNVEV (reference sequence). CDR3 length: 15 amino acids. The CDR3 protein is CASSTGMGQPYGYTF. Here the CDR3 DNA reads TGTGCCAGCAGTACAGGGATGGGACAGCCTTATGGCTACACCTTC.

This clonotype appeared many times. V is TRBV7-2 and J is TRBJ1-1; unclear D gene. The ends were cut back, 1 base at V and 5 bases at J, with 11 bases in the middle. The V gene's germline CDR1 is SGHTA and CDR2 FQGNSA. The CDR3 loop spans 14 amino acids. DNA for the CDR3: TGTGCCAGCAGCTTAGTTCTTATCGGGACTGAAGCTTTCTTT. It is translated as CASSLVLIGTEAFF. Together with reference TRBV7-2 and TRBJ1-1, the CDR3 gives the full variable domain: GAGVSQSPSNKVTEKGKDVELRCDPISGHTALYWYRQSLGQGLEFLIYFQGNSAPDKSGLPSDRFSAERTGGSVSTLTIQRTQQEDSAVYLCASSLVLIGTEAFFGQGTRLTVV.

This clonotype was detected ten times or more. The chain carries TRBV3-1 and TRBJ2-6; a possible D gene is TRBD2 (7 bases). CDR3 length equals 19 residues. Trimming removed 4 bases from V and 4 bases from J, with 23 bases in between. The germline CDR1 and CDR2 sequences are LGHDT and YNNKEL (reference sequence). The CDR3 loop reads CASSLSSGGGTVGANVLTF. The CDR3 DNA reads TGTGCCAGCAGCCTGTCGTCTGGGGGGGGCACCGTCGGGGCCAACGTCCTGACTTTC.

This clonotype occurred many times. This rearrangement joins TRBV5-1 to TRBJ1-1, with D possibly TRBD1 on 5 matching bases. Per germline, CDR1 SGHRS and CDR2 YFSETQ. The CDR3 runs 17 residues. V lost 1 base, J lost 6 bases, and 22 bases lay in between. The DNA for the CDR3 is TGCGCCAGCAGCTTGTCATCCAGTCTGGGGGGTCGAGCTGAAGCTTTCTTT. This translates into CASSLSSSLGGRAEAFF.

This clonotype was seen ten or more times. This sequence joins TRBV5-1 and TRBJ2-7; D is possibly TRBD1 or TRBD2 (5 bases each). The CDR3 is made up of 16 amino acids. V dropped 4 bases and J dropped 1 base, with 18 bases sitting between them. Germline V gives CDR1 SGHRS, CDR2 YFSETQ. CDR3: CASSAGTGWLSYEQYF. The CDR3 coding sequence is TGCGCCAGCAGCGCCGGGACGGGGTGGCTGTCCTACGAGCAGTACTTC.

This clonotype was observed at least ten times. V usage is TRBV5-6 and J usage is TRBJ1-6; D not certain. Germline V gives CDR1 SGHDT, CDR2 YYEEEE. CDR3 length equals 13 residues. Trimming took off 0 bases at V and 8 bases at J, with 6 bases between the two ends. The CDR3, as DNA: TGTGCCAGCAGCTTGGACCCTGATTCACCCCTCCACTTT. Translating gives CASSLDPDSPLHF.

This clonotype has a count of ten or more. CDR3 sequence (DNA): TGTGCCAGCAGAAATGGGAGGGCCCTACAACAAGAGACCCAGTACTTC. Translating gives CASRNGRALQQETQYF. This chain joins TRBV11-2 and TRBJ2-5; 7 bases line up with TRBD2. Trimming removed 6 bases from V and 2 bases from J; junction bases left unmatched: 12. Germline CDR1 and CDR2: SGHAT and FQNNGV. The CDR3 spans 16 residues.

The CDR3 is CASSTWRGSLPYEQYF. The CDR3 DNA is TGTGCCAGCAGCACCTGGAGAGGCTCTCTTCCGTACGAGCAGTACTTC. This chain connects TRBV7-9 to TRBJ2-7; no reliable D call. The CDR3 is made up of 16 amino acids. With 5 bases removed from V and 4 bases from J, the gap between germline ends came to 21 bases. The germline gives CDR1 SEHNR, CDR2 FQNEAQ (reference sequence).

This clonotype has ten or more counts. The chain uses TRBV5-5 and TRBJ2-7; TRBD1 is a possible D gene (5 bases). The CDR3 consists of 15 residues. Germline loops: CDR1 SGHKS, CDR2 YYEKEE (reference sequence). Trimming shortened V by 0 bases and J by 0 bases, and 10 bases separated the two germline ends. CDR3 DNA sequence: TGTGCCAGCAGCTTGGGCGCAGGGAACTCCTACGAGCAGTACTTC. This sequence encodes CASSLGAGNSYEQYF.